These 18 T cell receptor beta chains came from one sample sequenced in a study of T cells in Graves' hyperthyroidism and ophthalmopathy. The TCR beta CDR3 regions underwent amplification using RNA transcripts as the source. The study used the HTBI primer set for a first-round RT-PCR of the TCR CDR3. TCRdb independently ran MiXCR on the multiplex PCR reads; one entry per CDR3 protein. The sample has approximately 300,000 distinct CDR3 sequences, 15% to 20% seen once. The sequencing input was blood. The receptor set was obtained from a woman aged 55-70 years with Graves' ophthalmopathy.

Only a few counts were recorded for this clonotype. V gene TRBV7-6 combines with J gene TRBJ2-2; tentatively, D is TRBD1 (5 bases). The V gene lost 5 bases and the J gene lost 6 bases, with 16 bases spanning the gap. The V gene's germline CDR1 is SGHVS and CDR2 FNYEAQ. The CDR3 covers 15 residues. The CDR3 bases are TGTGCCAGCAGCCCCACTAATCTAGGGGCCGGGGAGCTGTTTTTT. Translating it yields CASSPTNLGAGELFF. Full variable domain (remainder filled in from reference TRBV7-6 and TRBJ2-2): GAGVSQSPRYKVTKRGQDVALRCDPISGHVSLYWYRQALGQGPEFLTYFNYEAQQDKSGLPNDRFSAERPEGSISTLTIQRTEQRDSAMYRCASSPTNLGAGELFFGEGSRLTVL.

This chain connects TRBV18 to TRBJ2-2; 8 bases are a match to TRBD1. The V gene's germline CDR1 is KGHSH and CDR2 LQKENI. The CDR3 extends over 16 amino acids. J lost 1 base, V lost 3 bases, and 4 bases had no gene match. The chain's CDR3 is CASSPRQGLNTGELFF. DNA for the CDR3: TGTGCCAGCTCACCGCGACAGGGGTTGAACACCGGGGAGCTGTTTTTT.

To note about this clonotype: A much larger clone differs from this one at a single base, so this may be a read error. The J gene is TRBJ1-5, the V gene TRBV30; D is uncertain. CDR1 is GTSNPN, CDR2 SVGIG, per germline (reference sequence). This CDR3 contains 13 residues. Trimming left V 1 base short and J 12 bases short, with 16 bases between. The CDR3 sequence: CAWSAPRSGDQHF. DNA of the CDR3: TGTGCCTGGAGTGCCCCTCGCTCAGGCGACCAGCATTTT.

At least ten counts were recorded for this clonotype. The rearrangement links TRBV28 to TRBJ2-1; possibly TRBD1 for D (5 bases). This CDR3 comprises 15 residues. Germline CDR1 MDHEN, CDR2 SYDVKM. V shed 6 bases and J shed 0 bases, with 12 bases lying between them. CDR3: CASSYRLSSYNEQFF. The CDR3 DNA reads as TGTGCCAGCAGCTACAGGCTTAGCTCCTACAATGAGCAGTTCTTC.

V usage is TRBV5-1 and J usage is TRBJ1-2, with 7 positions matching TRBD1. CDR1 is SGHRS and CDR2 is YFSETQ in the germline V gene. CDR3 length: 13 residues. The V gene end was trimmed by 4 bases and the J gene end by 6 bases; junction bases not matched to a gene: 6. CDR3: CASSLQGNDGYTF. The CDR3 DNA is TGCGCCAGCAGCCTACAGGGGAACGATGGCTACACCTTC.

This clonotype was recorded at least ten times. This chain links TRBV4-2 with TRBJ1-1, with D perhaps TRBD1 (6 bases). Trimming took off 1 base at V and 1 base at J, with 16 bases between the two ends. Germline-derived CDR1 and CDR2 are LGHNA and YNFKEQ. The CDR3 is 17 residues long. This CDR3 reads CASSQAGAAGTNTEAFF. DNA for the CDR3: TGTGCCAGCAGCCAAGCAGGGGCTGCTGGGACGAACACTGAAGCTTTCTTT.

The J gene is TRBJ2-1, the V gene TRBV5-4; TRBD1 might be the D (6 bases). The V and J ends lost 7 bases and 0 bases respectively, with 8 bases between them. The germline gives CDR1 SGHNT, CDR2 YYREEE (reference sequence). The CDR3 sequence is 13 residues long. CDR3 sequence reads: CASADSSYNEQFF. In nucleotides, the CDR3 is TGTGCCAGCGCGGACAGCTCCTACAATGAGCAGTTCTTC. Variable domain in full (rest from reference TRBV5-4 and TRBJ2-1): ETGVTQSPTHLIKTRGQQVTLRCSSQSGHNTVSWYQQALGQGPQFIFQYYREEENGRGNFPPRFSGLQFPNYSSELNVNALELDDSALYLCASADSSYNEQFFGPGTRLTVL.

The table lists this clonotype with a few counts. V gene TRBV7-6 combines with J gene TRBJ2-7; 8 bases fit TRBD1. Germline CDR1 SGHVS, CDR2 FNYEAQ. After removal of 0 bases from V and 0 bases from J, the junction contained 10 bases not matched to a gene. CDR3 length: 18 residues. The CDR3 protein is CASSLAYIGQGDSYEQYF. CDR3 coding DNA: TGTGCCAGCAGCTTAGCGTATATCGGACAGGGAGACTCCTACGAGCAGTACTTC.

The chain joins TRBV4-3 to TRBJ2-2; 10 nucleotides agree with TRBD1. The CDR3 sequence is 14 residues long. Germline CDR1 and CDR2: LGHNA and YSLEER. V shed 1 base and J 15 bases; nucleotides not matched to a gene: 8. CDR3 in DNA: TGCGCCAGCAGCCAAGTCGCACGGGACAGGGGCATGTTTTTT. This sequence encodes CASSQVARDRGMFF.

As regards this clonotype: Given a much more abundant clone one base away, this may be a read error. The V gene is TRBV7-2, the J gene TRBJ1-6, with TRBD1 matching over 7 bases. Germline V gene sequence: CDR1 SGHTA, CDR2 FQGNSA. This CDR3 has 16 amino acids. Here the CDR3 reads CAGSLGTAAFRSPLHF. The CDR3 DNA reads TGTGCCGGCAGCTTAGGGACAGCAGCCTTTAGGTCACCCCTCCACTTT.

At least ten counts were recorded for this clonotype. The CDR3 loop is CASSLGGAVTDTQYF. The DNA of the CDR3 is TGTGCCAGCAGTTTGGGGGGGGCGGTCACAGATACGCAGTATTTT. The rearrangement uses TRBV28 and TRBJ2-3, with D maybe TRBD2 (7 bases). V lost 3 bases and J 2 bases, leaving 12 bases between the germline ends. The CDR3 is 15 amino acids. Germline loops: CDR1 MDHEN, CDR2 SYDVKM.

The chain recombines TRBV5-1 with TRBJ1-1, with D possibly TRBD1 on 6 matching bases. The germline gives CDR1 SGHRS, CDR2 YFSETQ. This CDR3 region has 14 residues. Trimming shortened V by 6 bases and J by 0 bases, and 12 bases separated the two germline ends. The CDR3 bases are TGCGCCAGCAAGGGGGGCAGAATGAACACTGAAGCTTTCTTT. Protein sequence: CASKGGRMNTEAFF. The complete variable domain, with remaining parts taken from reference TRBV5-1 and TRBJ1-1, reads KAGVTQTPRYLIKTRGQQVTLSCSPISGHRSVSWYQQTPGQGLQFLFEYFSETQRNKGNFPGRFSGRQFSNSRSEMNVSTLELGDSALYLCASKGGRMNTEAFFGQGTRLTVV.

The chain has TRBV30 and TRBJ1-2; perhaps TRBD1 as D (5 bases). Trimming left V 3 bases short and J 3 bases short, with 8 bases between. The CDR3 spans 12 residues. CDR1 and CDR2 from the germline V gene are GTSNPN and SVGIG (reference sequence). CDR3: CAWSQGDYGYTF. DNA of the CDR3: TGTGCCTGGAGCCAGGGTGACTATGGCTACACCTTC.

The table lists this clonotype with many counts. This chain links TRBV29-1 with TRBJ1-2, with 7 bases that match TRBD1. From germline, CDR1 is SQVTM and CDR2 ANQGSEA. Trimming cost V 3 bases and J 4 bases; bases outside gene matches: 2. This CDR3 region has 12 residues. The CDR3 here is CSVETGPYGYTF. The CDR3 DNA reads TGCAGCGTTGAGACAGGGCCCTATGGCTACACCTTC.

This clonotype was observed at least ten times. The chain carries TRBV28 and TRBJ2-7; D perhaps matches TRBD1 (6 bases). V dropped 2 bases and J dropped 9 bases, with 20 bases sitting between them. Germline-derived CDR1 and CDR2 are MDHEN and SYDVKM. The CDR3 has 15 residues. CDR3 sequence reads: CASSLGRQVLFVQYF. The CDR3 nucleotides read TGTGCCAGCAGTTTAGGTAGACAGGTTCTATTCGTGCAGTACTTC.

The DNA for the CDR3 is TGTGCCAGCAGCCCCAGTGGGACTCAGGGAACTGAAGCTTTCTTT. It is translated as CASSPSGTQGTEAFF. J is TRBJ1-1 and V is TRBV7-2, with D maybe TRBD1 (5 bases). V was pared by 5 bases and J by 5 bases, with 18 bases between. The CDR3 totals 15 residues. Germline CDR1 reads SGHTA; CDR2 reads FQGNSA.

The chain uses TRBV5-1 and TRBJ2-2; D assignment may be TRBD1 or TRBD2 (5 bases each). Trimming cost V 4 bases and J 6 bases, with 13 bases left between them. The CDR3 covers 14 residues. Germline values: CDR1 SGHRS, CDR2 YFSETQ. In nucleotides, the CDR3 is TGCGCCAGCAGCCGGGACGGGACCGCCGGGGAGCTGTTTTTT. Protein sequence: CASSRDGTAGELFF.

The CDR3 coding sequence is TGTGCCAGCAGCAGGCGGGACGCCGCAACTAATGAAAAACTGTTTTTT. The encoded protein is CASSRRDAATNEKLFF. The V and J genes are TRBV5-8 and TRBJ1-4; weak D call: TRBD1 (5 bases). CDR1 and CDR2 (germline): SGHTS, YDEGEE. The CDR3 totals 16 residues. The V end was cut by 4 bases, the J end by 0 bases, with 13 bases between.